The clone carrying this TCR beta chain has a single count. Sequencing was performed with immunoSEQ multiplex PCR; in TCRdb, only in-frame clones are kept and a portion is missing. The repertoire has 150,000 or so clones, about 80% of them found once; the top ten carry around 8.4%. The CDR3 runs to 15 residues. Trimming removed 1 base from V and 5 bases from J; junction bases left unmatched: 8. The germline V gene has CDR1 SGDLS and CDR2 YYNGEE. This sample is part of a study of blood T cell repertoires in COVID-19. The sequence came from a man aged 50-59 years who had recovered from COVID-19. The sequenced sample consisted of PBMCs or T cells enriched from blood (not recorded which). The chain combines TRBV9 with TRBJ2-5; the match to TRBD2 covers 7 bases. CDR3 nucleotide sequence: TGTGCCAGCAGCGTATCGAGCGGGACTCCTGAGACCCAGTACTTC. Its translation: CASSVSSGTPETQYF.